Following are 30 T cell receptor beta chains from one sample sequenced in a study of shared clonotypes between healthy human individuals. Libraries were prepared by immunoSEQ multiplex PCR; TCRdb keeps only in-frame clonotypes and omits some of them. The repertoire holds 1,500,000 or so clones, around 97% seen once, with roughly 1.2% in the top ten. Sequencing was done on a sample of naive CD4+ T cells sorted from blood. Subset noted: CD45RA+ positively selected. These receptors were taken from a man aged 25-40 years in good health.

The chain employs TRBV6-5 and TRBJ2-7, with a weak D call TRBD1 (5 bases). The length of the CDR3 is 11 residues. Germline V gene lookup returns CDR1 MNHEY and CDR2 SVGAGI. Trimming pared 8 bases from V and 3 bases from J, leaving 8 bases between. The CDR3 DNA follows: TGTGCCAGCGGGCAGGGCTACGAGCAGTACTTC. The encoded protein is CASGQGYEQYF.

The V and J genes are TRBV7-9 and TRBJ2-7; no clear D gene. Between the trimmed V and J ends, which lost 1 base and 3 bases, there was a span of 10 bases. The CDR3 loop spans 14 amino acids. Germline CDR1 is SEHNR and CDR2 is FQNEAQ (reference sequence). CDR3 nucleotides: TGTGCCAGCAGCTTAGTTGGGGTTAACTACGAGCAGTACTTC. The encoded protein is CASSLVGVNYEQYF. The full variable domain, rest sourced from reference TRBV7-9 and TRBJ2-7, is DTGVSQNPRHKITKRGQNVTFRCDPISEHNRLYWYRQTLGQGPEFLTYFQNEAQLEKSRLLSDRFSAERPKGSFSTLEIQRTEQGDSAMYLCASSLVGVNYEQYFGPGTRLTVT.

The gene calls are TRBV28 and TRBJ1-4, with 7 bases fitting TRBD1. Looked up from germline, CDR1 is MDHEN and CDR2 is SYDVKM. The V segment lost 6 bases and the J segment 8 bases; nucleotides outside the gene matches: 6. The CDR3 is 13 amino acids. CDR3 in amino acids: CASREQGNEKLFF. The CDR3 DNA reads as TGTGCCAGCAGGGAACAGGGGAACGAAAAACTGTTTTTT.

Worth noting for this clone: Other DNA sequences within the sample encode an identical CDR3. V gene TRBV5-1 combines with J gene TRBJ2-3; 8 nucleotides agree with TRBD1. There are 14 residues in the CDR3. The germline V gene has CDR1 SGHRS and CDR2 YFSETQ. V lost 4 bases and J lost 2; bases outside the gene matches: 3. This CDR3 is CASSRTGTTDTQYF. CDR3 DNA: TGCGCCAGCAGCAGGACAGGGACCACAGATACGCAGTATTTT.

CDR3 nucleotide sequence: TGTGCCAGCAGCTTGGCAGGGCCGGCGAACACCGGGGAGCTGTTTTTT. Translated, it gives CASSLAGPANTGELFF. The rearrangement joins TRBV5-6 to TRBJ2-2; D perhaps matches TRBD1 (5 bases). Trimming took off 0 bases at V and 0 bases at J, with 9 bases between the two ends. Germline lookup yields CDR1 SGHDT and CDR2 YYEEEE. The CDR3 has 16 amino acids.

The rearrangement uses TRBV18 and TRBJ1-1; possibly TRBD1 for D (6 bases). Germline loops: CDR1 KGHSH, CDR2 LQKENI. Between the trimmed V and J ends, which lost 5 bases and 3 bases, there was a span of 13 bases. CDR3 length: 14 amino acids. The CDR3 sequence is CASSSPTGYTEAFF. Here the CDR3 DNA reads TGTGCCAGCTCATCGCCGACAGGTTACACTGAAGCTTTCTTT. The full variable domain, in which reference TRBV18 and TRBJ1-1 provide the parts outside the CDR3, is NAGVMQNPRHLVRRRGQEARLRCSPMKGHSHVYWYRQLPEEGLKFMVYLQKENIIDESGMPKERFSAEFPKEGPSILRIQQVVRGDSAAYFCASSSPTGYTEAFFGQGTRLTVV.

The chain recombines TRBV9 with TRBJ2-7; 10 bases align to TRBD2. J lost 3 bases, V lost 2 bases, and 11 bases had no gene match. The CDR3 loop spans 17 amino acids. Germline V gives CDR1 SGDLS, CDR2 YYNGEE. The CDR3 here is CASSVTGVPSGSYEQYF. In nucleotides, the CDR3 is TGTGCCAGCAGCGTGACAGGGGTTCCTAGCGGGAGCTACGAGCAGTACTTC.

Turning to this clone: This sample includes further DNA sequences coding for the same CDR3. The chain carries TRBV7-2 and TRBJ2-5, with D unresolved. There are 13 residues in the CDR3. The ends were cut back, 2 bases at V and 4 bases at J, with 8 bases in the middle. CDR1 and CDR2 from the germline V gene are SGHTA and FQGNSA. CDR3 residues: CASSLSRGETQYF. CDR3 nucleotides: TGTGCCAGCAGCTTAAGTCGCGGAGAGACCCAGTACTTC.

J is TRBJ2-3 and V is TRBV5-1; D uncertain. The CDR3 is 14 amino acids. V was cut by 0 bases and J by 3 bases, with 8 bases left in between. Germline V CDR1 and CDR2: SGHRS, YFSETQ. In DNA, the CDR3 is TGCGCCAGCAGCTTGGCCTTGCAGACAGATACGCAGTATTTT. Encoded protein: CASSLALQTDTQYF.

The V call is TRBV5-8, the J call TRBJ1-2; D remains ambiguous. With 0 bases removed from V and 3 bases from J, the gap between germline ends came to 9 bases. CDR1 SGHTS and CDR2 YDEGEE come from the germline V gene. The CDR3 has 14 amino acids. DNA of the CDR3: TGTGCCAGCAGCTTGGGGGGTCTTTACTATGGCTACACCTTC. Translation gives CASSLGGLYYGYTF.

The V and J genes are TRBV2 and TRBJ1-1; 8 positions agree with TRBD1. J was trimmed by 4 bases and V by 6 bases; bases with no gene match: 13. This CDR3 has 16 residues. Germline V CDR1 and CDR2: SNHLY, FYNNEI. The CDR3 DNA reads as TGTGCCAGCAGCCCGACAGGGGCTCGGGGCGGCACTGAAGCTTTCTTT. Encoded protein: CASSPTGARGGTEAFF.

The rearrangement joins TRBV18 to TRBJ2-7, with a possible D match to TRBD1 (8 bases). The CDR3 length is 17 residues. Germline CDR1 reads KGHSH; CDR2 reads LQKENI. Trimming cost V 3 bases and J 2 bases, with 20 bases left between them. CDR3 in amino acids: CASSPQKTAGQAYEQYF. As DNA, the CDR3 is TGTGCCAGCTCACCGCAAAAAACAGCGGGACAGGCCTACGAGCAGTACTTC.

This rearrangement joins TRBV7-2 to TRBJ2-7; 7 nucleotides match TRBD2. Losses at the gene ends were 5 bases for V and 1 base for J; bases not matched to a gene: 8. Germline CDR1 reads SGHTA; CDR2 reads FQGNSA. CDR3 size: 15 residues. CDR3 nucleotide sequence: TGTGCCAGCAGCCGGAGGGCTAGCGGTTCCTACGAGCAGTACTTC. Translated, it gives CASSRRASGSYEQYF.

The V call is TRBV9, the J call TRBJ1-2, with a tentative D call TRBD1 (6 bases). This CDR3 comprises 16 residues. V gave up 0 bases and J gave up 4 bases, with 16 bases separating them. Germline V lookup: CDR1 SGDLS, CDR2 YYNGEE. The CDR3 DNA is TGTGCCAGCAGCGTAGCTATAGGACAGCCGGGCTATGGCTACACCTTC. Translation: CASSVAIGQPGYGYTF.

This chain links TRBV9 with TRBJ2-5, with D maybe TRBD1 (5 bases). TRBJ2-7 explains the end of the DNA better; the J call may be wrong. There are 14 residues in the CDR3. CDR1 and CDR2 from the germline V gene are SGDLS and YYNGEE. The CDR3 spells CASSVAVGHYEQYF. CDR3 in DNA: TGTGCCAGCAGCGTAGCTGTAGGACACTACGAGCAGTACTTC.

CDR3 amino acids: CASMGQGAIGANVLTF. CDR3 bases: TGTGCCAGCATGGGACAGGGGGCAATTGGGGCCAACGTCCTGACTTTC. The chain uses TRBV5-4 and TRBJ2-6; 12 nucleotides line up with TRBD1. This CDR3 region has 16 residues. V dropped 6 bases and J dropped 3; count of bases not matched to a gene: 4. Germline V lookup: CDR1 SGHNT, CDR2 YYREEE (reference sequence).

This sequence joins TRBV6-1 and TRBJ2-5; the D is unclear. Trimming took 4 bases from V and 5 from J, leaving 5 bases between them. This CDR3 spans 11 amino acids. Germline V gives CDR1 MNHNS, CDR2 SASEGT. The CDR3 spells CASSVEETQYF. The CDR3 nucleotides are TGTGCCAGCAGTGTTGAGGAGACCCAGTACTTC.

The CDR3 here is CATNTDTQYF. In nucleotides, the CDR3 is TGTGCCACCAACACAGATACGCAGTATTTT. The chain recombines TRBV5-4 with TRBJ2-3; D not certain. Trimming stripped 9 bases from V and 2 bases from J, with 4 bases between. CDR3 size: 10 residues. Germline-derived CDR1 and CDR2 are SGHNT and YYREEE (reference sequence).

The chain carries TRBV14 and TRBJ2-2; D assignment may be TRBD1 or TRBD2 (5 bases each). Germline V CDR1 and CDR2: SGHDN, FVKESK. V was trimmed by 0 bases and J by 3 bases, leaving 11 bases between them. CDR3 length: 16 amino acids. CDR3 DNA sequence: TGTGCCAGCAGCCAAGATGAGGGGCGCGACACCGGGGAGCTGTTTTTT. It codes for CASSQDEGRDTGELFF.

V usage is TRBV6-6 and J usage is TRBJ2-7; tentative D call: TRBD2 (6 bases). The CDR3 covers 15 residues. V was clipped by 7 bases and J by 0 bases, with 16 bases between them. Germline values: CDR1 MNHNY, CDR2 SVGAGI (reference sequence). CDR3 sequence: CASTSDYQHSYEQYF. The CDR3 DNA is TGTGCCAGCACCTCGGACTACCAGCACTCCTACGAGCAGTACTTC.

As regards this clone: The identical CDR3 is also encoded by other nucleotide sequences in the sample. V and J are TRBV7-9 and TRBJ2-7, with D uncertain. The V end was cut by 3 bases, the J end by 4 bases, with 4 bases between. The length of the CDR3 is 11 residues. Germline V CDR1 and CDR2: SEHNR, FQNEAQ (reference sequence). The CDR3 DNA follows: TGTGCCAGCAGCTTGGATTACGAGCAGTACTTC. Translating gives CASSLDYEQYF.

This clone was observed a single time. The gene calls are TRBV6-6 and TRBJ2-3; 7 positions agree with TRBD1. Germline values: CDR1 MNHNY, CDR2 SVGAGI (reference sequence). CDR3 size: 16 residues. V lost 6 bases, J lost 0 bases, and 9 bases stayed unmatched. Written as DNA, the CDR3 is TGTGCCAGCAGCACCGGCCCGACAGGGAGCACAGATACGCAGTATTTT. Translation: CASSTGPTGSTDTQYF.

The chain has TRBV7-9 and TRBJ1-5; D ambiguous. The V end was cut by 5 bases, the J end by 5 bases, with 13 bases between. Germline V lookup: CDR1 SEHNR, CDR2 FQNEAQ (reference sequence). CDR3 length: 14 residues. Here the CDR3 reads CASSPIAGYQPQHF. CDR3 in DNA: TGTGCCAGCAGCCCCATCGCGGGGTATCAGCCCCAGCATTTT. The whole variable domain, remainder taken from reference TRBV7-9 and TRBJ1-5, is DTGVSQNPRHKITKRGQNVTFRCDPISEHNRLYWYRQTLGQGPEFLTYFQNEAQLEKSRLLSDRFSAERPKGSFSTLEIQRTEQGDSAMYLCASSPIAGYQPQHFGDGTRLSIL.

The chain couples TRBV14 to TRBJ2-2; no firm D call. Trimming cost V 2 bases and J 8 bases, with 15 bases left between them. The CDR3 is 15 amino acids. Germline V gene lookup returns CDR1 SGHDN and CDR2 FVKESK. CDR3 residues: CASSQSLSPGGELFF. In DNA, the CDR3 is TGTGCCAGCAGCCAATCGCTCTCACCCGGTGGGGAGCTGTTTTTT.

The J gene is TRBJ2-7, the V gene TRBV27, with 11 positions matching TRBD2. Per germline, CDR1 MNHEY and CDR2 SMNVEV (reference sequence). The CDR3 extends over 15 amino acids. The junction had 5 bases not matched to a gene; V was cut back by 4 bases and J by 3 bases. The DNA for the CDR3 is TGTGCCAGCAGTTCACTAGCGGGAGCCTACTACGAGCAGTACTTC. Amino acids: CASSSLAGAYYEQYF.

A word on this clone: Other nucleotide sequences from this sample produce the same CDR3. V gene TRBV7-6 combines with J gene TRBJ1-5; 10 nucleotides align to TRBD1. Unmatched junction bases numbered 0, after V lost 1 base and J lost 0 bases. CDR3 length: 16 residues. Germline V gene data show CDR1 as SGHVS and CDR2 as FNYEAQ. CDR3 bases: TGTGCCAGCAGCTTAGGGACAGGGGGTAGCAATCAGCCCCAGCATTTT. Protein product: CASSLGTGGSNQPQHF.

This sequence joins TRBV11-2 and TRBJ2-4; D might be TRBD1 (6 bases). The V gene lost 2 bases and the J gene lost 0 bases, with 14 bases spanning the gap. In germline, CDR1 is SGHAT, CDR2 FQNNGV. This CDR3 comprises 17 residues. The CDR3 loop reads CASSLPTGGIAKNIQYF. CDR3 nucleotide sequence: TGTGCCAGCAGCTTACCGACAGGAGGCATAGCCAAAAACATTCAGTACTTC.

The chain carries TRBV5-6 and TRBJ1-1; TRBD1 aligns across 7 bases. CDR3 length: 15 residues. Germline-derived CDR1 and CDR2 are SGHDT and YYEEEE. The trim removed 4 bases at V and 5 bases at J, leaving 11 bases unmatched. The CDR3 nucleotides read TGTGCCAGCAGCCTAACGGACAGGCGTAGGACTGAAGCTTTCTTT. Protein product: CASSLTDRRRTEAFF.

This sequence joins TRBV21-1 and TRBJ2-6. TRBV21-1 is noted as a pseudogene. This CDR3 spans 17 amino acids. The CDR3 protein is CASSSNWVPSGANVLTF. CDR3 nucleotide sequence: TGTGCCAGCAGCAGCAATTGGGTCCCCTCTGGGGCCAACGTCCTGACTTTC.

Points on this clone: The identical CDR3 is also encoded by other nucleotide sequences in the sample. V and J are TRBV28 and TRBJ2-2, with D unresolved. The V end lost 2 bases, the J end lost 2 bases, and 3 bases lay between the germline ends. The CDR3 loop spans 13 amino acids. Germline CDR1 is MDHEN and CDR2 is SYDVKM. CDR3 residues: CASSLQNTGELFF. Written as DNA, the CDR3 is TGTGCCAGCAGTTTACAAAACACCGGGGAGCTGTTTTTT.